The rows below give T cell receptor beta chains drawn from one sample of a study of blood T cells in healthy people across ages. Using its own MiXCR run on the 5' RACE reads, TCRdb lists one record per CDR3 protein. The table has some 1.5 million distinct CDR3 sequences, roughly 30% seen once. The material sequenced was blood. All receptors come from a woman in her 30s in good health. Both conserved end residues are part of each CDR3. D genes are given only for firm matches. Rows give clone size only sometimes, using once, few, many, or a class for an expanded clone.

v_gene,abundance,j_gene,d_gene,CDR3nt,CDR3aa
TRBV6-1,many,TRBJ2-7,TRBD1,TGTGCCAGCAGCCGCGATTATCCGGGACAGGGGGTCTCCGAGCAGTACTTC,CASSRDYPGQGVSEQYF
TRBV20-1,few,TRBJ2-3,-,TGCAGTGCTAGAGATCTCGGGCTAGCAACGGATACGCAGTATTTT,CSARDLGLATDTQYF
TRBV2,few,TRBJ1-2,TRBD1,TGTGCCAGCAGACCACAGGGGATTGGCTACACCTTC,CASRPQGIGYTF
TRBV6-5,many,TRBJ2-3,-,TGTGCCAGCAGAACCGTCGGGGGCACAGATACGCAGTATTTT,CASRTVGGTDTQYF
TRBV14,-,TRBJ2-7,-,TGTGCCAGCAGCCAAGAAGTGTGGGGGGCTGAGTTGGACGAGCAGTACTTC,CASSQEVWGAELDEQYF
TRBV4-1,few,TRBJ1-1,-,TGCGCCAGCAGCCAAGATCCGGAGCGGGCGGGGGGTGAAGCTTTCTTT,CASSQDPERAGGEAFF
TRBV5-6,few,TRBJ2-1,-,TGTGCCAGCAGCCGAGGAGGTCGGACCAAAAATGAGCAGTTCTTC,CASSRGGRTKNEQFF
TRBV7-9,many,TRBJ1-2,-,TGTGCCAGCAGCTCCCTGGGCTACACCTTC,CASSSLGYTF
TRBV6-2/TRBV6-3,few,TRBJ2-1,-,TGTGCCAGCAGTTACTCCCAGTGGGGGTACAATGAGCAGTTCTTC,CASSYSQWGYNEQFF
TRBV28,few,TRBJ1-1,-,TGTGCCAGCAGTGCCGGCAGGAGGAACACTGAAGCTTTCTTT,CASSAGRRNTEAFF
TRBV4-3,-,TRBJ1-5,TRBD1,TGCGCCAGCAGCCAAGAGTCCGGGACAGGCAATCAGCCCCAGCATTTT,CASSQESGTGNQPQHF
TRBV20-1,few,TRBJ2-1,-,TGCAGTGCTATACTGGGTAATGAGCAGTTCTTC,CSAILGNEQFF
TRBV24-1,many,TRBJ2-1,TRBD2,TGTGCCACCAGTGATTTTGGCGGGAGGATATACAATGAGCAGTTCTTC,CATSDFGGRIYNEQFF
TRBV28,-,TRBJ2-7,-,TGTGCCAGCAGTTTATCCTGGACCTACGAGCAGTACTTC,CASSLSWTYEQYF
TRBV4-1,many,TRBJ2-4,TRBD1,TGCGCCAGCAGCCAAGGAGGGACAGCCGGGGACATTCAGTACTTC,CASSQGGTAGDIQYF
TRBV18,few,TRBJ2-7,TRBD2,TGTGCCAGCTCACCACGGGCTAGCGGGAGAAACGAGCAGTACTTC,CASSPRASGRNEQYF
TRBV20-1,few,TRBJ2-5,-,TGCAGTGCTAAAGACTTGGGCAGTTCTATCCTAGAGACCCAGTACTTC,CSAKDLGSSILETQYF
TRBV12-3/TRBV12-4,few,TRBJ1-1,-,TGTGCCAGCAGTTTCGACAGCCTTGAAGCTTTCTTT,CASSFDSLEAFF
TRBV28,-,TRBJ1-1,TRBD1,TGTGCCGGACAGGGGGGGACCATACCTGAAGCTTTCTTT,CAGQGGTIPEAFF
TRBV10-3,few,TRBJ2-7,-,TGTGCCGTCAGCGGTCTGGACGAGCAGTACTTC,CAVSGLDEQYF
TRBV27,-,TRBJ2-5,-,TGTGCCCGCGAACGGGGACCGTCCAGGGTTAAACAGGAGACCCAGTACTTC,CARERGPSRVKQETQYF
TRBV9,many,TRBJ2-7,TRBD2,TGTGCCAGCAGCGTAGGTCTAGCGGGAGACTACGAGCAGTACTTC,CASSVGLAGDYEQYF
TRBV10-3,many,TRBJ2-7,-,TGTGCCATCAGCGAGACAGGATACATGTACGAGCAGTACTTC,CAISETGYMYEQYF
TRBV5-1,-,TRBJ1-2,-,TGCGCCAGCAGCTTGGGAGAGGGTTGGGCCGCTAACTATGGCTACACCTTC,CASSLGEGWAANYGYTF
TRBV28,many,TRBJ2-2,-,TGTGCCAGCAGTTTTTGGGACGGGCGAACCGGGGAGCTGTTTTTT,CASSFWDGRTGELFF
TRBV7-2,-,TRBJ2-1,-,TGTGCCAGCAGCTTGGACGCAGAGACCCAGTTCTTC,CASSLDAETQFF
TRBV4-1,-,TRBJ2-3,-,TGCGCCAGCAGCCACCCCCGTGGGAGGATCTCTAGCACAGATACGCAGTATTTT,CASSHPRGRISSTDTQYF
TRBV7-2,many,TRBJ2-1,-,TGTGCCAGCAGAGGGGGGCTGGAGCAGTTCTTC,CASRGGLEQFF
TRBV29-1,many,TRBJ2-7,-,TGCAGCGTTGAAAGGCAGGGGGGATTCGAGCAGTACTTC,CSVERQGGFEQYF
TRBV19,-,TRBJ2-1,-,TGTGCCAGTACTGCTCTTCAGGGCAGCTCCTACAATGAGCAGTTCTTC,CASTALQGSSYNEQFF
TRBV15,few,TRBJ1-4,-,TGTGCCACCAGCAGTGGGAGTGCTAATGAAAAACTGTTTTTT,CATSSGSANEKLFF
TRBV3-1,-,TRBJ2-7,TRBD1,TGTGCCAGCAGCCAAGACAGACAGGGGTACAATGAGCAGTACTTC,CASSQDRQGYNEQYF
TRBV20-1,few,TRBJ2-7,TRBD2,TGCAGTGCCAGTGACGGGCGGGGGAGCTCCTACGAGCAGTACTTC,CSASDGRGSSYEQYF